These 22 T cell receptor beta chains share one sample of origin, sequenced in a study of shared T cell receptors in the human thymus. This table comes from immunoSEQ multiplex PCR, and its TCRdb copy is limited to in-frame clones, with some not included. The top ten clones hold 0.0095% to 0.013% of a sample with hundreds of thousands of clones, roughly 90% of them seen once. This same sample was also taken into another study, of human thymus T cells.

What was sequenced was thymocytes. The origin of the receptors is a boy under two years old with a congenital heart defect.

The CDR3 region has the DNA TGCGCCAGCAGCCTTAGCGGGGTCCAAGGGTGGGAGCAGTTCTTC. As protein: CASSLSGVQGWEQFF. The genes are TRBV4-1 and TRBJ2-1; 8 bases align to TRBD2. The CDR3 loop spans 15 amino acids. J lost 10 bases, V lost 4 bases, and 12 bases had no gene match. The V gene's germline CDR1 is MGHRA and CDR2 YSYEKL.

This clone showed up just once. The CDR3 here is CASSLEGRGETQYF. In DNA, the CDR3 is TGTGCCAGCAGCTTAGAAGGGCGGGGAGAGACCCAGTACTTC. The chain links TRBV7-8 to TRBJ2-5; TRBD2 is a possible D gene (6 bases). Germline V CDR1 and CDR2: SGHVS, FQNEAQ. This CDR3 spans 14 amino acids. Trimming removed 1 base at V and 4 bases at J, with 10 bases between.

The chain links TRBV2 to TRBJ2-7, with TRBD2 matching 7 bases. V lost 11 bases to trimming and J lost 2 bases; unmatched junction nucleotides: 12. Germline CDR1 and CDR2: SNHLY and FYNNEI. The CDR3 extends over 14 amino acids. CDR3 bases: TGTGCCCTCGCCGAACTAGCGCTTCCCTACGAGCAGTACTTC. It translates to CALAELALPYEQYF.

The chain has TRBV5-1 and TRBJ1-1, with TRBD1 matching over 7 bases. V shed 4 bases and J 5 bases; nucleotides not matched to a gene: 8. CDR3 length equals 14 residues. Germline CDR1 SGHRS, CDR2 YFSETQ. CDR3 nucleotides: TGCGCCAGCAGCGGAGGGACAGACGGAACTGAAGCTTTCTTT. It yields the protein CASSGGTDGTEAFF. Variable domain in full (rest from reference TRBV5-1 and TRBJ1-1): KAGVTQTPRYLIKTRGQQVTLSCSPISGHRSVSWYQQTPGQGLQFLFEYFSETQRNKGNFPGRFSGRQFSNSRSEMNVSTLELGDSALYLCASSGGTDGTEAFFGQGTRLTVV.

The V gene is TRBV4-3, the J gene TRBJ2-2, with 9 nucleotides matching TRBD2. CDR3 length: 17 amino acids. V dropped 0 bases and J dropped 6; count of bases not matched to a gene: 8. CDR1 LGHNA and CDR2 YSLEER come from the germline V gene. CDR3 sequence: CASSQDQASGTAGELFF. The CDR3 coding sequence is TGCGCCAGCAGCCAAGATCAGGCTAGCGGGACCGCCGGGGAGCTGTTTTTT.

The count of this clone is one. The chain recombines TRBV7-6 with TRBJ2-1, with D hard to call. Trimming took off 5 bases at V and 8 bases at J, with 13 bases between the two ends. CDR3 size: 13 residues. The germline gives CDR1 SGHVS, CDR2 FNYEAQ. The CDR3 loop reads CASSQRKVDEQFF. The CDR3 region has the DNA TGTGCCAGCAGCCAGAGGAAGGTCGATGAGCAGTTCTTC. The variable domain in full, with the rest retrieved from reference TRBV7-6 and TRBJ2-1, is GAGVSQSPRYKVTKRGQDVALRCDPISGHVSLYWYRQALGQGPEFLTYFNYEAQQDKSGLPNDRFSAERPEGSISTLTIQRTEQRDSAMYRCASSQRKVDEQFFGPGTRLTVL.

The chain has TRBV29-1 and TRBJ2-5; 9 bases line up with TRBD2. The CDR3 length is 19 residues. The germline gives CDR1 SQVTM, CDR2 ANQGSEA. J lost 5 bases, V lost 2 bases, and 21 bases had no gene match. DNA for the CDR3: TGCAGCGTTGAAAAGGGGGGGAAGGCTAGCGGGGCCCCCTGGGAGACCCAGTACTTC. Protein product: CSVEKGGKASGAPWETQYF.

The chain is built from TRBV28 and TRBJ2-7; D is unresolved. Germline CDR1 and CDR2: MDHEN and SYDVKM. This CDR3 region has 13 residues. The V gene lost 6 bases and the J gene lost 3 bases, with 12 bases spanning the gap. CDR3 sequence: CASSLQVDYEQYF. As DNA, the CDR3 is TGTGCCAGCAGCCTCCAGGTGGACTACGAGCAGTACTTC.

The table lists this clone with a few counts. The chain is built from TRBV19 and TRBJ2-1, with TRBD2 identical over 8 bases. V shed 7 bases, J shed 9 bases, and the junction held 8 bases outside the gene matches. Germline V lookup: CDR1 LNHDA, CDR2 SQIVND (reference sequence). This CDR3 has 13 residues. CDR3 nucleotide sequence: TGTGCCAGTAACGCGGGAGGTCTAGGTGAGCAGTTCTTC. This gives the protein CASNAGGLGEQFF. The full variable domain, rest sourced from reference TRBV19 and TRBJ2-1, is DGGITQSPKYLFRKEGQNVTLSCEQNLNHDAMYWYRQDPGQGLRLIYYSQIVNDFQKGDIAEGYSVSREKKESFPLTVTSAQKNPTAFYLCASNAGGLGEQFFGPGTRLTVL.

V gene TRBV5-4 combines with J gene TRBJ2-1; TRBD2 is a possible D gene (5 bases). V shed 4 bases and J shed 8 bases, with 19 bases lying between them. Germline lookup yields CDR1 SGHNT and CDR2 YYREEE (reference sequence). CDR3 length equals 15 residues. CDR3 bases: TGTGCCAGCAGCCCGCGAGGGAGAGAGGCGGATGAGCAGTTCTTC. Translated: CASSPRGREADEQFF. Full variable domain (remainder filled in from reference TRBV5-4 and TRBJ2-1): ETGVTQSPTHLIKTRGQQVTLRCSSQSGHNTVSWYQQALGQGPQFIFQYYREEENGRGNFPPRFSGLQFPNYSSELNVNALELDDSALYLCASSPRGREADEQFFGPGTRLTVL.

The rearrangement joins TRBV27 to TRBJ2-7; D gene uncertain. The CDR3 covers 13 residues. The germline V and J ends were trimmed by 2 bases and 3 bases, with 8 bases remaining between them. Germline lookup yields CDR1 MNHEY and CDR2 SMNVEV (reference sequence). The CDR3 loop reads CASSLRVGYEQYF. DNA of the CDR3: TGTGCCAGCAGTTTACGGGTGGGCTACGAGCAGTACTTC.

The DNA of the CDR3 is TGCGCCAGCTCCTGGGGCGGACCCTACGAGCAGTACTTC. Protein sequence: CASSWGGPYEQYF. This chain joins TRBV5-1 and TRBJ2-7; D perhaps matches TRBD1 (5 bases). CDR3 size: 13 residues. V was pared by 7 bases and J by 2 bases, with 13 bases between. Germline V lookup: CDR1 SGHRS, CDR2 YFSETQ.

The chain couples TRBV5-1 to TRBJ2-4; a weak D match, TRBD2 (6 bases). V lost 0 bases, J lost 0 bases, and 10 bases lay in between. Germline values: CDR1 SGHRS, CDR2 YFSETQ. There are 16 residues in the CDR3. The CDR3 nucleotides read TGCGCCAGCAGCTTGGGGCCCGGGAGAGCCAAAAACATTCAGTACTTC. Its protein is CASSLGPGRAKNIQYF.

The chain links TRBV7-8 to TRBJ2-7; possible D gene TRBD2, 6 bases. Trimming cost V 5 bases and J 2 bases, with 19 bases left between them. CDR3 length: 16 amino acids. CDR1 is SGHVS, CDR2 FQNEAQ, per germline. CDR3 DNA: TGTGCCAGCAGCCCCTCCGGGACCGGGACTCCCTACGAGCAGTACTTC. It codes for CASSPSGTGTPYEQYF.

The CDR3 here is CASSLGQEQFF. The DNA for the CDR3 is TGTGCCAGCAGCCTGGGACAAGAGCAGTTCTTC. The J gene is TRBJ2-1, the V gene TRBV5-4, with D perhaps matching TRBD1 (6 bases). CDR3 length equals 11 residues. Trimming stripped 4 bases from V and 10 bases from J, with 9 bases between. Germline lookup yields CDR1 SGHNT and CDR2 YYREEE (reference sequence).

This rearrangement joins TRBV16 to TRBJ2-1; TRBD2 matches at 9 bases. Germline V CDR1 and CDR2: KGHSY, FQNENV. With 1 base clipped from V and 5 bases from J, the junction kept 6 bases outside the gene matches. This CDR3 region has 16 residues. The CDR3 spells CASSQLWLAGDNEQFF. CDR3 DNA: TGTGCCAGCAGCCAATTATGGTTAGCGGGAGACAATGAGCAGTTCTTC.

The rearrangement links TRBV7-8 to TRBJ2-3; 11 bases fit TRBD2. J gave up 2 bases and V 1 base, and 17 bases lay outside the gene matches. Germline V gene sequence: CDR1 SGHVS, CDR2 FQNEAQ. This CDR3 has 21 amino acids. The CDR3 sequence is CASSLGAGTSGFSGATDTQYF. The DNA of the CDR3 is TGTGCCAGCAGCTTAGGGGCCGGGACTAGCGGATTTTCGGGGGCCACAGATACGCAGTATTTT. Based on the CDR3 plus reference TRBV7-8 and TRBJ2-3, the full variable domain is GAGVSQSPRYKVAKRGQDVALRCDPISGHVSLFWYQQALGQGPEFLTYFQNEAQLDKSGLPSDRFFAERPEGSVSTLKIQRTQQEDSAVYLCASSLGAGTSGFSGATDTQYFGPGTRLTVL.

This chain uses TRBV4-1 with TRBJ2-4; 7 nucleotides match TRBD1. CDR1 and CDR2 from the germline V gene are MGHRA and YSYEKL. The CDR3 contains 15 residues. V dropped 0 bases and J dropped 7; count of bases not matched to a gene: 6. Here the CDR3 reads CASSQDRQGSNIQYF. CDR3 coding DNA: TGCGCCAGCAGCCAAGATCGACAGGGATCGAACATTCAGTACTTC.

CDR3 DNA sequence: TGTGCCAGCAGCCCTCGACAGGGGGCCCGAGCTAACTATGGCTACACCTTC. It specifies CASSPRQGARANYGYTF. J is TRBJ1-2 and V is TRBV7-8; 10 bases fit TRBD1. Germline V CDR1 and CDR2: SGHVS, FQNEAQ. This CDR3 is 17 amino acids long. J was trimmed by 0 bases and V by 5 bases; bases with no gene match: 9.

The rearrangement links TRBV28 to TRBJ2-7; 9 nucleotides line up with TRBD1. The germline V gene has CDR1 MDHEN and CDR2 SYDVKM. V lost 6 bases and J lost 4; bases outside the gene matches: 13. The CDR3 runs 16 residues. In nucleotides, the CDR3 is TGTGCCAGCAGCCGACTCGATACAGGGGGCAAATACGAGCAGTACTTC. As protein: CASSRLDTGGKYEQYF.

On this clone: This specimen includes other DNA sequences encoding the same CDR3. The chain combines TRBV20-1 with TRBJ1-2; D is unclear. The V gene lost 6 bases and the J gene lost 3 bases, with 8 bases spanning the gap. The CDR3 is 11 residues long. Germline V lookup: CDR1 DFQATT, CDR2 SNEGSKA (reference sequence). CDR3 loop: CSARGDYGYTF. For the CDR3, the DNA is TGCAGTGCCCGAGGAGACTATGGCTACACCTTC.

CDR3 DNA: TGTGCCAGCAGCCAAGACTGGGCCCAGGCCTGCGAGCAGTACTTC. The encoded protein is CASSQDWAQACEQYF. The rearrangement uses TRBV14 and TRBJ2-7; the D is unclear. V was clipped by 0 bases and J by 6 bases, with 15 bases between them. The CDR3 loop spans 15 amino acids. CDR1 is SGHDN, CDR2 FVKESK, per germline.